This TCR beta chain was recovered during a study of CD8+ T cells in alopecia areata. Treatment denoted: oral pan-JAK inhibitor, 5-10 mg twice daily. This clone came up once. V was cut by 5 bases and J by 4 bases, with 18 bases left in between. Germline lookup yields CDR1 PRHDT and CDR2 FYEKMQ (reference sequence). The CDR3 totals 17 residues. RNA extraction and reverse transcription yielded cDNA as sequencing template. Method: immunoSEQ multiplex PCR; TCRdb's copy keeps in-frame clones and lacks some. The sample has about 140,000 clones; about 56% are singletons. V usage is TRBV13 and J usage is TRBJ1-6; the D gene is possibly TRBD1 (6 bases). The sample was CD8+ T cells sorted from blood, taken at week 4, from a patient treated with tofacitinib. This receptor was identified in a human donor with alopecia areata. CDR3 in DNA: TGTGCCAGCAGCCCGACGGGGGGCGCGGGGTATAATTCACCCCTCCACTTT. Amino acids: CASSPTGGAGYNSPLHF.